This paragraph covers one TCR beta chain sequence. These data belong to a study of blood T cell repertoires in COVID-19. Study at large: Whether acute or convalescent, the COVID-19 samples came from the United States, Italy and Spain.

Germline values: CDR1 SEHNR, CDR2 FQNEAQ (reference sequence). The CDR3 runs 15 residues. V was clipped by 4 bases and J by 2 bases; unmatched bases: 6. Data came from immunoSEQ multiplex PCR; TCRdb stores just in-frame clones and leaves some out. The sample contains around 480,000 clones, about 91% of which appear only once. This TCR derives from a woman in her fifties or sixties with COVID-19, enrolled during active disease. J is TRBJ2-7 and V is TRBV7-9; 9 nucleotides match TRBD1. Sequencing was performed on peripheral blood. CDR3 residues: CASSSPGQGTYEQYF. As DNA, the CDR3 is TGTGCCAGCAGCTCTCCGGGACAGGGAACCTACGAGCAGTACTTC.